This T cell receptor beta chain was retrieved from a study of identical twins. V was shortened by 0 bases and J by 3 bases, with 8 bases between the two germline ends. This CDR3 spans 15 amino acids. This clonotype was counted ten times or more. The antigen remains undetermined. General study findings and limits: Analyses of zero insertions could, in part, be confounded by invariant MAIT and iNKT cells. Fewer insertions characterized abundant cord blood beta clonotypes, whereas memory repertoires showed none.

Donors were all healthy Caucasians. Template switching introduced a universal primer site, and the cDNA bore unique molecular identifiers. One entry per CDR3 protein, called by TCRdb with MiXCR from the 5' RACE reads. The table includes some 710,000 distinct CDR3 sequences, over 5% detected once. The source of this sequence is a man aged 18 to 29 in good health. Sequencing was done on a sample of naive T cells sorted from blood. This sequence joins TRBV12-3 or TRBV12-4 and TRBJ2-2; D is unresolved. The CDR3 reads CASSLAAEYTGELFF. CDR3 coding DNA: TGTGCCAGCAGTTTAGCGGCAGAATACACCGGGGAGCTGTTTTTT.